This T cell receptor (beta chain) was sequenced during a study of identical twins. TCRdb fed the 5' RACE reads into MiXCR, producing one record per CDR3 protein. The sample shows some 570,000 distinct CDR3 sequences, around 24% of them seen only once. With 6 bases clipped from V and 5 bases from J, the junction kept 7 bases outside the gene matches. Per germline, CDR1 SNHLY and CDR2 FYNNEI. The CDR3 sequence is 13 residues long. These same data were also listed under a study on yellow fever vaccine responses in identical twins. That work states: Twins' T cell vaccine responses reportedly looked partly convergent, partly personalized.

The specimen was CD4+ T cells sorted from blood. V and J are TRBV2 and TRBJ2-7; 7 bases match TRBD2. This receptor was identified in a woman aged 18-30 years in good health. The CDR3 nucleotides read TGTGCCAGCAGCGGGGAGGGACGAAACGAGCAGTACTTC. Its translation is CASSGEGRNEQYF.